This T cell receptor beta chain was captured by sequencing in a study of shared clonotypes between healthy human individuals. The ends lost 5 bases at V and 8 bases at J; junction bases unmatched: 10. The CDR3 contains 14 residues. Germline CDR1 reads MNHNS; CDR2 reads SASEGT. Sequenced by immunoSEQ multiplex PCR; TCRdb stores in-frame clones only, minus some. The sample includes a few million clones, approximately 96% seen only once; the top ten take over 0.1%. Comments on this clone: What it recognizes is unknown.

Findings and limits, study-wide: Deeper or shallower sequencing was expected to change how clonotypes are shared among donors.

Input material: naive CD4+ T cells sorted from blood. Subset defined: CD45RA+ positively selected. The chain is built from TRBV6-1 and TRBJ1-2; 8 bases are a match to TRBD1. This TCR was recovered from a man aged 18 to 29 in good health. The chain's CDR3 is CASSWDRLGVGYTF. The CDR3 DNA follows: TGTGCCAGCAGTTGGGACAGGTTGGGAGTAGGCTACACCTTC.